This record covers a single T cell receptor beta chain. Participant reports of clinical history set cohort assignment. Germline trimming cut 3 bases from V and 4 bases from J; bases unmatched to any gene: 8. CDR1 and CDR2 from the germline V gene are LNHDA and SQIVND (reference sequence). This CDR3 has 17 residues. This record comes from a study of blood T cell repertoires in COVID-19. As for the study in general: From T cells, B-cell-depleted T cells, or PBMCs came the material, which was cDNA or gDNA.

The method was immunoSEQ multiplex PCR; TCRdb's version includes in-frame clones alone and lacks a portion of them. In the table there are 250,000 or so clones, around 86% of which are singletons. The clonotype comes from a man aged 35 to 55 who had recovered from COVID-19. The chain combines TRBV19 with TRBJ1-5, with 11 bases that match TRBD1. The sample consisted of PBMCs or T cells enriched from blood (not recorded which). The DNA for the CDR3 is TGTGCCAGTAGTATTTATGGGACAGGGGGAACAAATCAGCCCCAGCATTTT. It codes for CASSIYGTGGTNQPQHF.